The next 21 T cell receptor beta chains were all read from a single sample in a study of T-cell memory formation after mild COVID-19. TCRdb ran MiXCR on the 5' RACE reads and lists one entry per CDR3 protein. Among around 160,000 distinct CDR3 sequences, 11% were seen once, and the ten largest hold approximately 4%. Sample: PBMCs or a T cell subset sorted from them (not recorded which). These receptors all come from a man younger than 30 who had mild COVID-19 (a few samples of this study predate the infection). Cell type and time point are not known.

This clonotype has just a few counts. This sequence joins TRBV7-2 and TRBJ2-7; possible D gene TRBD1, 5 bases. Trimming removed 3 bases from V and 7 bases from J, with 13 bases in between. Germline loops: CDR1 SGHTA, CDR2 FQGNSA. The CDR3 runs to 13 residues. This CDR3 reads CASSFQTVGEQYV. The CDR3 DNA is TGTGCCAGCAGCTTCCAGACAGTCGGGGAGCAGTACGTC.

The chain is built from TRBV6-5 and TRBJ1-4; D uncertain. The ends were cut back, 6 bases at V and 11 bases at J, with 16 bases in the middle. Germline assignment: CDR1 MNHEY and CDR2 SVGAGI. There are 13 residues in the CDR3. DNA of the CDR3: TGTGCCAGCAGGCCCGGGCCCCGAGGGAAACTGTTTTTT. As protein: CASRPGPRGKLFF.

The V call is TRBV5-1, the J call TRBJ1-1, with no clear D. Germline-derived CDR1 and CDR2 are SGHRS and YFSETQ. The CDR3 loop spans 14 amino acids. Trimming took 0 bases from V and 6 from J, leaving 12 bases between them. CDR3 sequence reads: CASSLVAGVPEAFF. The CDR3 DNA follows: TGCGCCAGCAGCTTGGTAGCTGGGGTTCCTGAAGCTTTCTTT. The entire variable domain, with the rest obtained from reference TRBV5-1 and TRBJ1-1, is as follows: KAGVTQTPRYLIKTRGQQVTLSCSPISGHRSVSWYQQTPGQGLQFLFEYFSETQRNKGNFPGRFSGRQFSNSRSEMNVSTLELGDSALYLCASSLVAGVPEAFFGQGTRLTVV.

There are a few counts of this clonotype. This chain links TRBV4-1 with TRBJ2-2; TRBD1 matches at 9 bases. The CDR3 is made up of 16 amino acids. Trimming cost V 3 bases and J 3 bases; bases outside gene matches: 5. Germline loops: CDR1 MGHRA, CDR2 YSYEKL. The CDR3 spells CASSQETGGYTGELFF. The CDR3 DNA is TGCGCCAGCAGCCAGGAGACAGGGGGTTACACCGGGGAGCTGTTTTTT.

The CDR3 region is CASSLLLRGPRGKETQYF. CDR3 DNA sequence: TGTGCCAGCAGCCTCCTCCTCCGGGGCCCAAGGGGGAAAGAGACCCAGTACTTC. The chain combines TRBV3-1 with TRBJ2-5, with D tentatively TRBD1 (6 bases). This CDR3 is built from 18 residues. Trimming took off 4 bases at V and 3 bases at J, with 24 bases between the two ends. Germline V gene lookup returns CDR1 LGHDT and CDR2 YNNKEL (reference sequence).

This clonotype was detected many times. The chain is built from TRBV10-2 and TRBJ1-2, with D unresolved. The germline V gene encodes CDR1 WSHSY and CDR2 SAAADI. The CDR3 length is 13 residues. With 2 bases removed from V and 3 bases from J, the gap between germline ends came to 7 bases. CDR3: CASSEKTDYGYTF. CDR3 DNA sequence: TGCGCCAGCAGTGAGAAAACAGACTATGGCTACACCTTC.

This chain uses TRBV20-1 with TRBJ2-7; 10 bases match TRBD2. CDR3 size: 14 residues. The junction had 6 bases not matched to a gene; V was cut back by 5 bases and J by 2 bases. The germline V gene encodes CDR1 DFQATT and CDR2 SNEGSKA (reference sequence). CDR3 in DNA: TGCAGTGCTGCCGGGACTAGCGAACCCTACGAGCAGTACTTC. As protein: CSAAGTSEPYEQYF.

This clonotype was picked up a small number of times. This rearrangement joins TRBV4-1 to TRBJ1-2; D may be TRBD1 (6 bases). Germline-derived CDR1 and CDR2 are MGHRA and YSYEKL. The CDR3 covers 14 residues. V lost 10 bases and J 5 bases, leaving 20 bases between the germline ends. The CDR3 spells CATKRGGVRYGYTF. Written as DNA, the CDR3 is TGCGCCACCAAAAGGGGGGGCGTGAGGTATGGCTACACCTTC.

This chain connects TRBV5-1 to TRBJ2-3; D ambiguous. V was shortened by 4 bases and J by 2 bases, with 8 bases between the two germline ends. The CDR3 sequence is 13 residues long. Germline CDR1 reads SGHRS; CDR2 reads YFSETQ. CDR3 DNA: TGCGCCAGCAGCCCCGCAGCCACAGATACGCAGTATTTT. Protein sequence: CASSPAATDTQYF.

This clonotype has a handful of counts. CDR3 residues: CASSVPGLASDTQYF. The CDR3 DNA follows: TGTGCCAGCAGCGTACCGGGACTAGCGTCAGATACGCAGTATTTT. The gene calls are TRBV9 and TRBJ2-3, with 10 bases that match TRBD2. The CDR3 is 15 amino acids. Looked up from germline, CDR1 is SGDLS and CDR2 is YYNGEE. V lost 1 base, J lost 4 bases, and 3 bases stayed unmatched.

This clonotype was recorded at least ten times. The CDR3 loop is CASSLIGVTEAFF. The CDR3 DNA follows: TGTGCCAGCAGCTTAATTGGGGTCACTGAAGCTTTCTTT. The J gene is TRBJ1-1, the V gene TRBV7-2; unclear D gene. CDR3 length: 13 residues. CDR1 is SGHTA and CDR2 is FQGNSA in the germline V gene. V dropped 2 bases and J dropped 4 bases, with 8 bases sitting between them.

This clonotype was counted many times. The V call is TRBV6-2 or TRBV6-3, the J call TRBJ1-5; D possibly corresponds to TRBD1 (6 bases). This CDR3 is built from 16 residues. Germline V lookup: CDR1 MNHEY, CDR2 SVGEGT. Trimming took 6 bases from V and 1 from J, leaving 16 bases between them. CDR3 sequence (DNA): TGTGCCAGCAGAAAAGGGGGGACGGGAAGCAATCAGCCCCAGCATTTT. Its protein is CASRKGGTGSNQPQHF.

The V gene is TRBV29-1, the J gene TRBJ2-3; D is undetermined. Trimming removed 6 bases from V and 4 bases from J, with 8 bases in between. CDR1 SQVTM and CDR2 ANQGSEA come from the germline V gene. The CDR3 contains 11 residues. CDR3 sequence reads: CSVRAADTQYF. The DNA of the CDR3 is TGCAGCGTCCGGGCCGCAGATACGCAGTATTTT.

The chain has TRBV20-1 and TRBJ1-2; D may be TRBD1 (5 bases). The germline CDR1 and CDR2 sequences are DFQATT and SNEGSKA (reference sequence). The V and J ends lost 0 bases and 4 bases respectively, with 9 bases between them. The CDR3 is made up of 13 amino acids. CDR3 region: CSARDGGTYGYTF. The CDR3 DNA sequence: TGCAGTGCTAGAGATGGAGGGACCTATGGCTACACCTTC.

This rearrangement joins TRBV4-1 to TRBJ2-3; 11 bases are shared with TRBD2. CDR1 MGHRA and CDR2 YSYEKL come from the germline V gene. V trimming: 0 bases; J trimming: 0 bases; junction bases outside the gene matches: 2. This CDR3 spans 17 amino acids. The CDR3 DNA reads TGCGCCAGCAGCCAAGAGGGACTAGCGGCTAGCACAGATACGCAGTATTTT. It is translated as CASSQEGLAASTDTQYF.

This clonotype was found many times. CDR3 region: CASSEAGTGKNIQYF. CDR3 nucleotides: TGTGCCAGCAGTGAAGCCGGGACAGGGAAAAACATTCAGTACTTC. The chain employs TRBV25-1 and TRBJ2-4, with 9 bases fitting TRBD1. V was pared by 2 bases and J by 4 bases, with 3 bases of the junction left unmatched. This CDR3 is 15 amino acids long. Germline V CDR1 and CDR2: MGHDK, SYGVNS. The complete variable domain, with remaining parts taken from reference TRBV25-1 and TRBJ2-4, reads EADIYQTPRYLVIGTGKKITLECSQTMGHDKMYWYQQDPGMELHLIHYSYGVNSTEKGDLSSESTVSRIRTEHFPLTLESARPSHTSQYLCASSEAGTGKNIQYFGAGTRLSVL.

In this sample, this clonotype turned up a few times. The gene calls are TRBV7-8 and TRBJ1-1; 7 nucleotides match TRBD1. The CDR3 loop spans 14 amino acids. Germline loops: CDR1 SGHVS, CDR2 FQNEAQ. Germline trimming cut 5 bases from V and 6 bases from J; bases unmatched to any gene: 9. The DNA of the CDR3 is TGTGCCAGCAGCCCTAGCGGGACAGCCTCTGAAGCTTTCTTT. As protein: CASSPSGTASEAFF.

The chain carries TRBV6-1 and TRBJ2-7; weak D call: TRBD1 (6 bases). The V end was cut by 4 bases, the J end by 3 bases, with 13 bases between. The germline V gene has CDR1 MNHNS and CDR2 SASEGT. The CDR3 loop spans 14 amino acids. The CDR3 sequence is CASSVRTENYEQYV. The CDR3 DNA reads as TGTGCCAGCAGTGTTCGGACAGAGAACTACGAGCAGTACGTC.

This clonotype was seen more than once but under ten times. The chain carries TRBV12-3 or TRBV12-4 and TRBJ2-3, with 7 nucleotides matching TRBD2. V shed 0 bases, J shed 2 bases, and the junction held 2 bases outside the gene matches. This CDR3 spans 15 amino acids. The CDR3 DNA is TGTGCCAGCAGTTTAGCGGGGGGGGTCACAGATACGCAGTATTTT. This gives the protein CASSLAGGVTDTQYF.

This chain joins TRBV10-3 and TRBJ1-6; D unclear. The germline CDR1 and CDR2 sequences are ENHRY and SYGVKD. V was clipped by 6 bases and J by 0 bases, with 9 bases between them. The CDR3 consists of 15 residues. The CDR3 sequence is CAIRDWSSYNSPLHF. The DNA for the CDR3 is TGTGCCATCAGGGACTGGAGCTCCTATAATTCACCCCTCCACTTT.

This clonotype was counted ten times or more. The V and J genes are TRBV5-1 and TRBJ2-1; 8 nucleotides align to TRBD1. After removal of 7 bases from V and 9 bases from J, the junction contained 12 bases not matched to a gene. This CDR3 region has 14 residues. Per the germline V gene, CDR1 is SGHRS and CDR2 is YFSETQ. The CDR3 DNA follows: TGCGCCAGCCACGAGACAGGGGCAGAGGGTGAGCAGTTCTTC. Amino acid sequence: CASHETGAEGEQFF.